The 9 T cell receptor beta chains below were found in one sample sequenced in a study of blood T cell repertoires in COVID-19. This table comes from immunoSEQ multiplex PCR, and its TCRdb copy is limited to in-frame clones, with some not included. Of roughly 130,000 clones detected, roughly 80% appear once; the ten largest clones hold under 15%. Sequenced: peripheral blood. The receptors here all came from a woman younger than 45 who had recovered from COVID-19.

V and J are TRBV29-1 and TRBJ1-1, with 10 bases identical to TRBD1. Germline trimming cut 6 bases from V and 4 bases from J; bases unmatched to any gene: 11. Germline V gene lookup returns CDR1 SQVTM and CDR2 ANQGSEA. This CDR3 spans 15 amino acids. As DNA, the CDR3 is TGCAGCGTGGATAACACGGGACAGGGGATCACTGAAGCTTTCTTT. Translation gives CSVDNTGQGITEAFF. Full variable domain (remainder filled in from reference TRBV29-1 and TRBJ1-1): SAVISQKPSRDICQRGTSLTIQCQVDSQVTMMFWYRQQPGQSLTLIATANQGSEATYESGFVIDKFPISRPNLTFSTLTVSNMSPEDSSIYLCSVDNTGQGITEAFFGQGTRLTVV.

The chain employs TRBV7-3 and TRBJ1-2, with a tentative D call TRBD1 (5 bases). The CDR3 runs to 12 residues. Germline V gene data show CDR1 as SGHTA and CDR2 as FQGTGA. Trimming cost V 0 bases and J 6 bases, with 5 bases left between them. The CDR3 bases are TGTGCCAGCAGCTTAACAGGGGATGGCTACACCTTC. This codes for CASSLTGDGYTF.

This clone was found a few times. This chain uses TRBV6-1 with TRBJ2-1; D not certain. V lost 1 base to trimming and J lost 9 bases, with 7 bases between them. The CDR3 covers 12 residues. In germline, CDR1 is MNHNS, CDR2 SASEGT. The CDR3 nucleotides read TGTGCCAGCAGTGAAGGTGGCGGTGAGCAGTTCTTC. Protein: CASSEGGGEQFF.

The chain couples TRBV9 to TRBJ2-2; tentatively, D is TRBD2 (6 bases). This CDR3 comprises 16 residues. The V end was cut by 4 bases, the J end by 4 bases, with 17 bases between. Germline values: CDR1 SGDLS, CDR2 YYNGEE. CDR3 amino acids: CASSPRDLRATGELFF. In DNA, the CDR3 is TGTGCCAGCAGCCCCCGGGACTTAAGGGCCACCGGGGAGCTGTTTTTT.

The chain is built from TRBV4-1 and TRBJ2-3, with D tentatively TRBD2 (6 bases). The CDR3 is 13 amino acids. The germline V and J ends were trimmed by 4 bases and 10 bases, with 15 bases remaining between them. Per germline, CDR1 MGHRA and CDR2 YSYEKL. CDR3 bases: TGCGCCAGCAGCCCACCCCGGGGGTATCCGCAGTATTTT. It yields the protein CASSPPRGYPQYF.

This clone appeared once. This chain joins TRBV18 and TRBJ1-2; 9 nucleotides match TRBD1. CDR3 length: 13 residues. Per the germline V gene, CDR1 is KGHSH and CDR2 is LQKENI. J lost 5 bases, V lost 3 bases, and 1 base had no gene match. Here the CDR3 reads CASSPGTGYGYTF. CDR3 in DNA: TGTGCCAGCTCACCCGGGACAGGGTATGGCTACACCTTC.

Remarks on this clone: One end of the junction fails to match germline, which may point to a read error. The same CDR3 arises from other DNA sequences in this sample as well. The V and J genes are TRBV5-4 and TRBJ1-2, with 9 bases lining up with TRBD1. CDR3 size: 16 residues. Germline CDR1 SGHNT, CDR2 YYREEE (reference sequence). CDR3 residues: CASRLAAQGAGYGYTF. CDR3 in DNA: TGTGCTAGCAGGTTGGCCGCACAGGGGGCGGGGTATGGCTACACCTTC. The variable domain in full, completed from reference TRBV5-4 and TRBJ1-2, reads ETGVTQSPTHLIKTRGQQVTLRCSSQSGHNTVSWYQQALGQGPQFIFQYYREEENGRGNFPPRFSGLQFPNYSSELNVNALELDDSALYLCASRLAAQGAGYGYTFGSGTRLTVV.

The gene calls are TRBV11-3 and TRBJ2-3; 7 nucleotides match TRBD2. V shed 3 bases and J 4 bases; nucleotides not matched to a gene: 4. The V gene's germline CDR1 is SGHNT and CDR2 YENEEA. The length of the CDR3 is 14 residues. The CDR3: CASSLETSPDTQYF. The CDR3 region has the DNA TGTGCCAGCAGCTTGGAGACTAGCCCAGATACGCAGTATTTT.

This chain links TRBV5-1 with TRBJ2-3, with D possibly being TRBD1 (7 bases). This CDR3 comprises 16 residues. V was shortened by 6 bases and J by 0 bases, with 17 bases between the two germline ends. CDR1 is SGHRS and CDR2 is YFSETQ in the germline V gene. CDR3 region: CASTDLQGTSTDTQYF. CDR3 nucleotide sequence: TGCGCCAGCACAGACTTACAGGGGACTAGCACAGATACGCAGTATTTT.